This entry features one TCR beta chain sequence. The sample originates from a study of blood T cell repertoires in COVID-19. Germline CDR1 reads LGHNT; CDR2 reads FRNRAP. The CDR3 is 15 amino acids. J gave up 3 bases and V 5 bases, and 6 bases lay outside the gene matches. The data were produced by immunoSEQ multiplex PCR, yet TCRdb's version contains in-frame clones alone and is incomplete. Of approximately 250,000 clones in the sample, approximately 86% were seen once. This TCR was recovered from a woman in her 70s with COVID-19, enrolled during active disease. Sequencing was carried out using peripheral blood. The chain has TRBV12-5 and TRBJ2-7; 11 nucleotides match TRBD1. CDR3 residues: CASGAWDRGSYEQYF. In nucleotides, the CDR3 is TGTGCTAGTGGTGCCTGGGACAGGGGGAGCTACGAGCAGTACTTC.